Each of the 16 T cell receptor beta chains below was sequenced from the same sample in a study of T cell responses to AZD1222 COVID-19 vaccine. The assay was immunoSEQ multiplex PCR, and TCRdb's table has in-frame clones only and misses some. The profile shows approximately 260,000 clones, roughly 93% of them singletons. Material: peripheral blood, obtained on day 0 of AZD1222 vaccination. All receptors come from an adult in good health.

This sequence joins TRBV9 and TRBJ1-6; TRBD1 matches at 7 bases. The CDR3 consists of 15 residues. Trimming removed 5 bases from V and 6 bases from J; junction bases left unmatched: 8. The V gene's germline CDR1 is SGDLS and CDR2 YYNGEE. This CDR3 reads CASSVLGTVNSPLHF. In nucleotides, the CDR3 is TGTGCCAGCAGTGTCCTCGGGACAGTTAATTCACCCCTCCACTTT.

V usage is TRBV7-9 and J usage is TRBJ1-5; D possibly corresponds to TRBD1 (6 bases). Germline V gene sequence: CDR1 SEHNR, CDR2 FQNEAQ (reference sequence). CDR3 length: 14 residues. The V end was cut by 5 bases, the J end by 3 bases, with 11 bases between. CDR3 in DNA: TGTGCCAGCAGCAAGGGGACAAACAATCAGCCCCAGCATTTT. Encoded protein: CASSKGTNNQPQHF.

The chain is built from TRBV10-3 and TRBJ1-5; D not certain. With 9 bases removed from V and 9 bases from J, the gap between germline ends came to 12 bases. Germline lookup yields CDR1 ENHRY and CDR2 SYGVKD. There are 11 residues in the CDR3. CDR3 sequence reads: CAMGPHGPQHF. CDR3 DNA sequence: TGTGCCATGGGTCCCCATGGGCCCCAGCATTTT.

The chain's CDR3 is CASSRNHGTGNTQYF. The DNA of the CDR3 is TGTGCCAGCAGTCGAAACCACGGGACAGGGAATACGCAGTATTTT. This sequence joins TRBV28 and TRBJ2-3; 9 nucleotides line up with TRBD1. This CDR3 is 15 amino acids long. CDR1 is MDHEN, CDR2 SYDVKM, per germline. V lost 5 bases and J lost 7; bases outside the gene matches: 10.

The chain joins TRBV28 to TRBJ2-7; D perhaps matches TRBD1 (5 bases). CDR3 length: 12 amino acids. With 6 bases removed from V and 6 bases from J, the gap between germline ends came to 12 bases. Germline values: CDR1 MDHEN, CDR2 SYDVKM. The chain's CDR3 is CASSIKGSEQYF. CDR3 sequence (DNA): TGTGCCAGCAGCATAAAGGGGTCCGAGCAGTACTTC.

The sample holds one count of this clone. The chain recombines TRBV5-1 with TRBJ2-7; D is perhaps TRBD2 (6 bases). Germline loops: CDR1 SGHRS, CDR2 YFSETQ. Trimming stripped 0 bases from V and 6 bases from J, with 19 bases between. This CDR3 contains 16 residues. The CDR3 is CASSLGEAGPAGEQYF. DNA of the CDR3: TGCGCCAGCAGCTTGGGGGAGGCAGGACCTGCCGGCGAGCAGTACTTC.

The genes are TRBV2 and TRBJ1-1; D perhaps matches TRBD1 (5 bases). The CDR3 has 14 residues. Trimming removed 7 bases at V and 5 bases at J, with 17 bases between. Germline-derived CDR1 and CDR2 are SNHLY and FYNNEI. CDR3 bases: TGTGCCAGCACTCCGGGGGGGGTCGGTACTGAAGCTTTCTTT. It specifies CASTPGGVGTEAFF.

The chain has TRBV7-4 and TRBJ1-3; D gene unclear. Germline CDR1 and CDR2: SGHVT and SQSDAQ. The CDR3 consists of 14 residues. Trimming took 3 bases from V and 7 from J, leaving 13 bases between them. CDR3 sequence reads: CASSLRRVENTIYF. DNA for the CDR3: TGTGCCAGCAGCTTGAGGAGGGTTGAGAACACCATATATTTT.

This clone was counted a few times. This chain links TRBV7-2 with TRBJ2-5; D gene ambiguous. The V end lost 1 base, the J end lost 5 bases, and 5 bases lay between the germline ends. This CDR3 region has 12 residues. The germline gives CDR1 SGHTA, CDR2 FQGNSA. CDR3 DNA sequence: TGTGCCAGCAGCTTAGTCTGGGAGACCCAGTACTTC. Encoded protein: CASSLVWETQYF.

The CDR3 region is CASSYSPGELFF. The CDR3 nucleotides read TGTGCCAGCAGTTATTCGCCCGGGGAGCTGTTTTTT. V gene TRBV6-5 combines with J gene TRBJ2-2; D is ambiguous. The length of the CDR3 is 12 residues. The germline V gene encodes CDR1 MNHEY and CDR2 SVGAGI. V lost 3 bases, J lost 6 bases, and 5 bases lay in between.

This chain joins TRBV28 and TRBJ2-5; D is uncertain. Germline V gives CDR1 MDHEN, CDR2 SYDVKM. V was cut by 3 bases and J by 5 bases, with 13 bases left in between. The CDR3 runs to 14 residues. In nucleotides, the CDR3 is TGTGCCAGCAGTTTTATCTCCCAAAAGGAGACCCAGTACTTC. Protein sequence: CASSFISQKETQYF.

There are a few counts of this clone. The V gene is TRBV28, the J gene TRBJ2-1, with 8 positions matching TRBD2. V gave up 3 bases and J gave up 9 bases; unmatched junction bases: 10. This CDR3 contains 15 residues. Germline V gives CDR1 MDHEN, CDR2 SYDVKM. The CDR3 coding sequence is TGTGCCAGCAGTTTGGCACAGGGCGGGAGGCGTGAGCAGTTCTTC. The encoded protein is CASSLAQGGRREQFF.

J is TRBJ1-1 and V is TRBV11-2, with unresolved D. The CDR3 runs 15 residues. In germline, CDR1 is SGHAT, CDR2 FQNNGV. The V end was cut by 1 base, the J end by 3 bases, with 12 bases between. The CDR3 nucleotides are TGTGCCAGCAGCTTAGTGAGAGGGCGGGACACTGAAGCTTTCTTT. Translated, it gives CASSLVRGRDTEAFF.

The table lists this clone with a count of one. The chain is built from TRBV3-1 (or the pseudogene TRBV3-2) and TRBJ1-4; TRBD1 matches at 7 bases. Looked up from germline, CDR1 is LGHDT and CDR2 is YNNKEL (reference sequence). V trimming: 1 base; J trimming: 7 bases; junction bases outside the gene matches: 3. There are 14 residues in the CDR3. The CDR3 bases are TGTGCCAGCAGCCAAGGACAGGGCGCTGAAAAACTGTTTTTT. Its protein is CASSQGQGAEKLFF.

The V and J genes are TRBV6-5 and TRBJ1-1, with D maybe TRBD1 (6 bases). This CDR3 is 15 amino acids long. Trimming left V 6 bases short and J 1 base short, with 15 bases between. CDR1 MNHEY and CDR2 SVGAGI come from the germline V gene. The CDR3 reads CASRRDTSPNTEAFF. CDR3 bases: TGTGCCAGCAGGAGGGACACCTCACCGAACACTGAAGCTTTCTTT.

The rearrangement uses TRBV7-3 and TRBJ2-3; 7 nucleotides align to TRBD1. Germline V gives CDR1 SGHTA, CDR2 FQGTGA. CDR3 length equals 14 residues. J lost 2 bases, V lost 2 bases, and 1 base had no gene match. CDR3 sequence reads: CASSLGTATDTQYF. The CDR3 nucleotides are TGTGCCAGCAGCTTAGGGACAGCCACAGATACGCAGTATTTT.